The 5 T cell receptor beta chains below come from one sample, sequenced in a study of blood T cell repertoires in COVID-19 (dated by TCRdb to the early 2020s). The method behind the library was the immunoSEQ multiplex PCR assay. As stored in TCRdb, this immuneACCESS dataset retains in-frame rearrangements with V and J assigned. A fraction of the clones does not appear; measured against another copy, unresolved V genes explain less than half of the discrepancy, and the remainder lacks a known reason. This sample lists more than 100,000 clones; about 90% were detected once. The biggest ten clones account for 25% to 30% of the sample. Sequenced material: peripheral blood. These receptors all stem from a woman in her sixties or seventies with acute or convalescent COVID-19.

The chain uses TRBV5-4 and TRBJ2-4; D possibly corresponds to TRBD2 (5 bases). Germline loops: CDR1 SGHNT, CDR2 YYREEE (reference sequence). The CDR3 contains 17 residues. V lost 0 bases and J 1 base, leaving 14 bases between the germline ends. CDR3 DNA: TGTGCCAGCAGCTTGGCCAGTTCGGCGGGCGCCAAAAACATTCAGTACTTC. Its translation: CASSLASSAGAKNIQYF.

The chain carries TRBV18 and TRBJ1-2; D not resolved. The CDR3 runs 14 residues. Germline-derived CDR1 and CDR2 are KGHSH and LQKENI. Trimming left V 2 bases short and J 4 bases short, with 11 bases between. CDR3 sequence: CASSPDGEGYGYTF. DNA of the CDR3: TGTGCCAGCTCACCAGACGGGGAGGGCTATGGCTACACCTTC.

The V call is TRBV2, the J call TRBJ2-3, with 12 bases matching TRBD2. The V segment lost 9 bases and the J segment 0 bases; nucleotides outside the gene matches: 4. The CDR3 loop spans 15 amino acids. Germline CDR1 reads SNHLY; CDR2 reads FYNNEI. For the CDR3, the DNA is TGTGCCAGGACTAGCGGGGGAACTAGCACAGATACGCAGTATTTT. Translating gives CARTSGGTSTDTQYF.

This chain uses TRBV29-1 with TRBJ2-3; D is possibly TRBD2 (5 bases). Germline-derived CDR1 and CDR2 are SQVTM and ANQGSEA. The CDR3 covers 13 residues. CDR3 sequence reads: CRPREGLTDTQYF. CDR3 in DNA: TGCAGACCCCGAGAGGGCCTCACAGATACGCAGTATTTT.

The chain joins TRBV7-2 to TRBJ2-3; D remains ambiguous. Trimming removed 5 bases at V and 1 base at J, with 13 bases between. From germline, CDR1 is SGHTA and CDR2 FQGNSA. The CDR3 is 15 amino acids. The CDR3 bases are TGTGCCAGCAGCCTCCCAGTCAGTGGCACAGATACGCAGTATTTT. Residues: CASSLPVSGTDTQYF.